Sequencing of this T cell receptor (beta chain) was carried out in a study of ipilimumab plus nivolumab after autologous stem cell transplantation. This table comes from immunoSEQ multiplex PCR, and its TCRdb copy is limited to in-frame clones, with some not included. The table records more than 12,000 clones, approximately 75% of them present only once. Patients received nivolumab 3 mg/kg at weeks 1, 4, 7, 10, then fortnightly to week 26. The specimen comprised PBMCs, sampled in a trial of ipilimumab plus nivolumab as post-transplant consolidation. The receptor's source is a male donor with primary mediastinal lymphoma.

As DNA, the CDR3 is TGTGCCAGCAGTTACTCGTCGGGACACAACACCGGGGAGCTGTTTTTT. As protein: CASSYSSGHNTGELFF. The J gene is TRBJ2-2, the V gene TRBV6-5; D perhaps matches TRBD1 (6 bases). Deletions cut 0 bases from V and 2 bases from J, with 10 bases between. The germline V gene encodes CDR1 MNHEY and CDR2 SVGAGI. The CDR3 sequence is 16 residues long.